The clone carrying this T cell receptor beta chain was seen just once. Its specificity is unknown. Using immunoSEQ multiplex PCR, the repertoire was profiled, and TCRdb retains in-frame clones only, with some absent. The table has some 150,000 clones, around 92% seen once. This CDR3 spans 14 amino acids. V was pared by 4 bases and J by 5 bases, with 14 bases between. CDR1 and CDR2 (germline): SGHTA, FQGNSA. The data belong to a study of T cell responses to AZD1222 COVID-19 vaccine. Whole-study results and caveats: Donors were largely white British and mainly female; clonal diversity was possibly underestimated.

V usage is TRBV7-2 and J usage is TRBJ2-5; D could derive from TRBD1 or TRBD2 (5 bases each). The TCR was taken from an adult in good health. The sample consisted of peripheral blood, taken on day 0 of AZD1222 vaccination. CDR3 residues: CASSSQGSGETQYF. CDR3 in DNA: TGTGCCAGCAGCTCGCAGGGATCGGGGGAGACCCAGTACTTC.